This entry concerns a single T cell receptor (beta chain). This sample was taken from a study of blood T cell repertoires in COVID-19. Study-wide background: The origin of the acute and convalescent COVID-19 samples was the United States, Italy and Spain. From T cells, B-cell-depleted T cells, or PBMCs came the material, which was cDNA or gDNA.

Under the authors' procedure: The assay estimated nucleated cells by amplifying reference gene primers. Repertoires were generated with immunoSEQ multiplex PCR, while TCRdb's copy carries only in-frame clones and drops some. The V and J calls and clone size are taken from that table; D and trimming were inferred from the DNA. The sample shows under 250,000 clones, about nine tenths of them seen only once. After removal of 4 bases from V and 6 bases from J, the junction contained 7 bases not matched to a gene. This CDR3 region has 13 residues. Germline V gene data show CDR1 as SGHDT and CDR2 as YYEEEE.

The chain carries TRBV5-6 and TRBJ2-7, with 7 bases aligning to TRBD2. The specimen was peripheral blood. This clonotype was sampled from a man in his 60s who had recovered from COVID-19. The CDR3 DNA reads TGTGCCAGCAGCCGGGCGCGGGAGAGCGAGCAGTACTTC. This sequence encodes CASSRARESEQYF. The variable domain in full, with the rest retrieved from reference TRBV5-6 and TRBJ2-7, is DAGVTQSPTHLIKTRGQQVTLRCSPKSGHDTVSWYQQALGQGPQFIFQYYEEEERQRGNFPDRFSGHQFPNYSSELNVNALLLGDSALYLCASSRARESEQYFGPGTRLTVT.